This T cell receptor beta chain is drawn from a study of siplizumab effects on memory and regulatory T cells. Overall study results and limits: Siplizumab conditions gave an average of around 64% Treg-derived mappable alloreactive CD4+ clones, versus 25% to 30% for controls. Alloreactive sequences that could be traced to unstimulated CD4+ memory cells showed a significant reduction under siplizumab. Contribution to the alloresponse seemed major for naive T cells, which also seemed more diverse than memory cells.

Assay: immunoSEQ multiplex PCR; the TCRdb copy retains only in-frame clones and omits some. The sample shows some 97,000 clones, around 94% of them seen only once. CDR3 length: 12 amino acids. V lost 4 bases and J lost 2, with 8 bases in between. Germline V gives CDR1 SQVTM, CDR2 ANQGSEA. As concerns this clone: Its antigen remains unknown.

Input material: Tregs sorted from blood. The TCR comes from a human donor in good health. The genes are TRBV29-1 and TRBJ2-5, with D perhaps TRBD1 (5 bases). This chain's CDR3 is CSVVSGQETQYF. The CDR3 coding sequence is TGCAGCGTTGTTTCAGGGCAAGAGACCCAGTACTTC.